Detailed here is one T cell receptor (beta chain). Its matching antigen is unknown. The sample belongs to a study of OX40 agonist ivuxolimab in advanced cancers. Study-wide findings and caveats: Mean expanded clone counts were higher in CD8+ than CD4+ T cells. Near-lowest levels of clonal expansion characterized partial responders at 0.1-3.0 mg/kg.

Prior autoimmune disease or systemic immunosuppression barred patients. Libraries were prepared by immunoSEQ multiplex PCR; TCRdb keeps only in-frame clonotypes and omits some of them. The table records roughly 70,000 clones, 75% to 90% of them present only once. V gave up 4 bases and J gave up 6 bases; unmatched junction bases: 9. CDR1 is MNHEY, CDR2 SMNVEV, per germline (reference sequence). This CDR3 region has 14 residues. Sequences were derived from CD4+ or CD8+ T cells sorted from blood, sampled in a trial of the OX40 agonist ivuxolimab. The gene calls are TRBV27 and TRBJ2-7; 7 positions agree with TRBD1. The source is an adult with an advanced solid tumor such as melanoma, head and neck, liver or kidney cancer. The CDR3 DNA is TGTGCCAGCAGTTCCAGCGGACAGGTCGGCGAGCAGTACTTC. Translated, it gives CASSSSGQVGEQYF.